This entry is about one TCR beta chain. This sample is part of a study of blood T cell repertoires in COVID-19. The overall study: Acute and convalescent COVID-19 samples came from the United States, Italy and Spain. The cDNA or gDNA used as material had been derived from T cells, B-cell-depleted T cells, or PBMCs.

This CDR3 region has 17 residues. Germline V gene data show CDR1 as SGHNT and CDR2 as YYREEE (reference sequence). Germline trimming cut 0 bases from V and 1 base from J; bases unmatched to any gene: 5. Original data processing: It was from reference gene primer amplification that nucleated cell counts were estimated. Libraries were prepared by immunoSEQ multiplex PCR; TCRdb keeps only in-frame clonotypes and omits some of them. V and J calls and clone size are copied from that table; D and trimming were computed from the DNA. There are roughly 430,000 clones in the sample; approximately 85% occur only once, and over 2% lies in the top ten. Cohorts were determined from participant-reported clinical history.

The chain is built from TRBV5-4 and TRBJ2-2, with TRBD1 matching 8 bases. The sample consisted of PBMCs or T cells enriched from blood (not recorded which). This clonotype was obtained from a middle-aged woman with acute COVID-19. As DNA, the CDR3 is TGTGCCAGCAGCTTGGCCAAACAGGGGGGGAACACCGGGGAGCTGTTTTTT. Translated: CASSLAKQGGNTGELFF. Full variable domain (missing parts from reference TRBV5-4 and TRBJ2-2): ETGVTQSPTHLIKTRGQQVTLRCSSQSGHNTVSWYQQALGQGPQFIFQYYREEENGRGNFPPRFSGLQFPNYSSELNVNALELDDSALYLCASSLAKQGGNTGELFFGEGSRLTVL.